The clone carrying this TCR beta chain was recorded many times. Its antigen is still unknown. The source of the sample is a study of T cells after yellow fever vaccination. Overall study results and limits: Post-booster repertoires contained most primary-vaccination clones again (96% CD4, approximately 88% CD8). Faster peaking, at day 5 versus 15, marked a secondary response that was weaker.

The CDR3 is made up of 16 amino acids. CDR1 and CDR2 from the germline V gene are SGHDT and YYEEEE. Trimming took 2 bases from V and 1 from J, leaving 15 bases between them. One entry per CDR3 protein, called by TCRdb with MiXCR from the 5' RACE reads. This table holds under 100,000 distinct CDR3 sequences, around 5.8% found once. The chain has TRBV5-6 and TRBJ1-1; possibly TRBD1 for D (6 bases). This clonotype originated in a man aged 18 to 35 who received the YFV17D yellow fever vaccine. Sequences were derived from CD8+ T cells sorted from PBMCs, sampled 10 days after the yellow fever booster vaccination. CDR3 protein: CASSFSWRGKNTEAFF. The CDR3 DNA reads as TGTGCCAGCAGCTTTTCCTGGAGGGGGAAGAACACTGAAGCTTTCTTT.